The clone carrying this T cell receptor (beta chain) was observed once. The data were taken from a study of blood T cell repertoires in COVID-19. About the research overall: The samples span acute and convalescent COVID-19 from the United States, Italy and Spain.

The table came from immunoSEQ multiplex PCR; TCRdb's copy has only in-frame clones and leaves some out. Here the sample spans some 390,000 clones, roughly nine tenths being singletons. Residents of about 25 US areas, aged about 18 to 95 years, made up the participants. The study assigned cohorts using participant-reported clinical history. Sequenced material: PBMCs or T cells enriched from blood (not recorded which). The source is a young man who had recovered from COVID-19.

For the CDR3, the DNA is TGTGCCAGCGAAACGTCGCCTTTAGTCGGGGAGCTGTTTTTT. This gives the protein CASETSPLVGELFF. The rearrangement links TRBV18 to TRBJ2-2; D is unclear. CDR1 is KGHSH and CDR2 is LQKENI in the germline V gene. V was cut by 8 bases and J by 7 bases, with 17 bases left in between. This CDR3 has 14 residues. The full variable domain, completed using reference TRBV18 and TRBJ2-2, is NAGVMQNPRHLVRRRGQEARLRCSPMKGHSHVYWYRQLPEEGLKFMVYLQKENIIDESGMPKERFSAEFPKEGPSILRIQQVVRGDSAAYFCASETSPLVGELFFGEGSRLTVL.